The 21 T cell receptor beta chains below come from one sample, sequenced in a study of post-analysis software for immune sequencing data. Study results and limitations: Relative to controls, patients had a few TRBV segments at higher frequency, with TRBV5-6, TRBV5-1 and TRBV20-1 among these.

These receptors have no identified antigens. TCR beta cDNA libraries had unique molecular identifiers. MiXCR was run by TCRdb on the PCR reads, yielding one entry per CDR3 protein. The sample carries hundreds of thousands of distinct CDR3 sequences, less than 40% recorded once. Sequencing was carried out using blood. The receptors originated from a girl aged 5-17 years with multiple sclerosis.

This chain joins TRBV6-5 and TRBJ2-1; D possibly corresponds to TRBD2 (6 bases). V lost 6 bases and J lost 7, with 16 bases in between. The V gene's germline CDR1 is MNHEY and CDR2 SVGAGI. CDR3 length equals 14 residues. The CDR3 here is CASRSSGRGNEQFF. CDR3 in DNA: TGTGCCAGCAGGTCCTCAGGGCGGGGTAATGAGCAGTTCTTC.

V gene TRBV28 combines with J gene TRBJ2-3; 10 positions agree with TRBD1. With V trimmed by 6 bases and J by 1 base, 1 base remained unmatched. This CDR3 is built from 14 residues. Germline loops: CDR1 MDHEN, CDR2 SYDVKM. The CDR3 nucleotides read TGTGCCAGCAGGGACAGGGGGGGCACAGATACGCAGTATTTT. Translating it yields CASRDRGGTDTQYF.

The chain is built from TRBV5-1 and TRBJ1-4; D gene ambiguous. The CDR3 length is 14 residues. The germline gives CDR1 SGHRS, CDR2 YFSETQ. Deletions cut 7 bases from V and 0 bases from J, with 10 bases between. The CDR3 region is CASLRIATNEKLFF. CDR3 nucleotide sequence: TGCGCCAGCCTCAGGATAGCAACTAATGAAAAACTGTTTTTT.

This clonotype was seen a handful of times. The chain is built from TRBV12-3 or TRBV12-4 and TRBJ1-3, with D possibly being TRBD1 (6 bases). The CDR3 contains 14 residues. The ends were cut back, 4 bases at V and 7 bases at J, with 14 bases in the middle. The CDR3 protein is CASSYTGTGNTIYF. The CDR3 DNA follows: TGTGCCAGCAGTTACACCGGTACAGGGAACACCATATATTTT.

This clonotype has ten or more counts. The genes are TRBV27 and TRBJ2-7; TRBD1 aligns across 7 bases. This CDR3 has 13 amino acids. The V and J ends lost 7 bases and 1 base, in that order; junction bases with no gene match: 4. Germline assignment: CDR1 MNHEY and CDR2 SMNVEV (reference sequence). CDR3 DNA sequence: TGTGCCAGCACACAGACAGGGTCCTACGAGCAGTACTTC. Translating gives CASTQTGSYEQYF.

Many counts were recorded for this clonotype. The rearrangement uses TRBV5-1 and TRBJ2-5, with TRBD2 matching 14 bases. The CDR3 spans 16 residues. CDR1 is SGHRS and CDR2 is YFSETQ in the germline V gene. The V and J ends lost 4 bases and 1 base, in that order; junction bases with no gene match: 3. The DNA for the CDR3 is TGCGCCAGCAGCCCGGGGACTAGCGGGGGCCAAGAGACCCAGTACTTC. Translated: CASSPGTSGGQETQYF.

V and J are TRBV15 and TRBJ2-5, with 8 bases identical to TRBD2. The CDR3 totals 14 residues. Germline lookup yields CDR1 LNHNV and CDR2 YYDKDF (reference sequence). After removal of 4 bases from V and 2 bases from J, the junction contained 3 bases not matched to a gene. In DNA, the CDR3 is TGTGCCACCAGCATCGGGGGGGTTCAAGAGACCCAGTACTTC. Translation: CATSIGGVQETQYF. The full variable domain, completed using reference TRBV15 and TRBJ2-5, is DAMVIQNPRYQVTQFGKPVTLSCSQTLNHNVMYWYQQKSSQAPKLLFHYYDKDFNNEADTPDNFQSRRPNTSFCFLDIRSPGLGDTAMYLCATSIGGVQETQYFGPGTRLLVL.

This clonotype has more than one count but fewer than ten. The chain couples TRBV29-1 to TRBJ2-2; 8 nucleotides agree with TRBD1. V shed 4 bases and J 8 bases; nucleotides not matched to a gene: 9. This CDR3 region has 14 residues. In germline, CDR1 is SQVTM, CDR2 ANQGSEA. This chain's CDR3 is CSVAGQGDWGELFF. The CDR3 DNA reads TGCAGCGTTGCCGGACAGGGCGATTGGGGGGAGCTGTTTTTT.

The rearrangement links TRBV28 to TRBJ2-5; 11 positions match TRBD1. The germline CDR1 and CDR2 sequences are MDHEN and SYDVKM. V dropped 5 bases and J dropped 11; count of bases not matched to a gene: 13. This CDR3 is built from 15 residues. The DNA for the CDR3 is TGTGCCAGCAGTAAGGACAGGGGGCTAGCCTATGAGCAGTACTTC. The encoded protein is CASSKDRGLAYEQYF.

The J gene is TRBJ2-1, the V gene TRBV5-8; 11 nucleotides align to TRBD2. V gave up 4 bases and J gave up 4 bases; unmatched junction bases: 10. The CDR3 spans 17 residues. Germline CDR1 is SGHTS and CDR2 is YDEGEE. This CDR3 reads CASSPWVAGGKYNEQFF. As DNA, the CDR3 is TGTGCCAGCAGCCCCTGGGTAGCGGGGGGGAAGTACAATGAGCAGTTCTTC.

This clonotype came up a few times. The chain couples TRBV4-3 to TRBJ2-1; 12 bases match TRBD2. The CDR3 is 16 residues long. J was trimmed by 9 bases and V by 3 bases; bases with no gene match: 9. CDR1 and CDR2 from the germline V gene are LGHNA and YSLEER. The CDR3 nucleotides read TGCGCCAGCAGCCAGGACCTAGCGGGGGGGCCTGGTGAGCAGTTCTTC. Translation: CASSQDLAGGPGEQFF.

This clonotype occurred once. This chain's CDR3 is CSARESHPNYGYTF. The CDR3 DNA follows: TGCAGTGCTAGAGAGTCCCACCCTAACTATGGCTACACCTTC. V and J are TRBV20-1 and TRBJ1-2; D unclear. Trimming left V 0 bases short and J 0 bases short, with 8 bases between. CDR3 size: 14 residues. Germline V gene sequence: CDR1 DFQATT, CDR2 SNEGSKA (reference sequence).

CDR3 region: CASSPLAGGRGEQFF. Here the CDR3 DNA reads TGTGCCAGCAGCCCTCTAGCGGGGGGGCGAGGTGAGCAGTTCTTC. The V gene is TRBV11-2, the J gene TRBJ2-1; the match to TRBD2 covers 12 bases. Unmatched junction bases numbered 8, after V lost 5 bases and J lost 9 bases. The CDR3 runs to 15 residues. Germline V lookup: CDR1 SGHAT, CDR2 FQNNGV. Based on the CDR3 plus reference TRBV11-2 and TRBJ2-1, the full variable domain is EAGVAQSPRYKIIEKRQSVAFWCNPISGHATLYWYQQILGQGPKLLIQFQNNGVVDDSQLPKDRFSAERLKGVDSTLKIQPAKLEDSAVYLCASSPLAGGRGEQFFGPGTRLTVL.

The CDR3 here is CASSFPGLLRSGANVLTF. The CDR3 coding sequence is TGTGCCAGCAGTTTCCCCGGACTCCTCAGGTCTGGGGCCAACGTCCTGACTTTC. The chain has TRBV12-3 or TRBV12-4 and TRBJ2-6; tentative D call: TRBD2 (5 bases). This CDR3 contains 18 residues. The ends were cut back, 3 bases at V and 1 base at J, with 16 bases in the middle.

This chain links TRBV20-1 with TRBJ1-2; D gene ambiguous. Germline CDR1 is DFQATT and CDR2 is SNEGSKA (reference sequence). CDR3 length: 13 residues. V lost 3 bases to trimming and J lost 2 bases, with 10 bases between them. CDR3 in DNA: TGCAGTGCTAGCGGGGATAGGAACTATGGCTACACCTTC. This gives the protein CSASGDRNYGYTF.

At least ten counts were recorded for this clonotype. The chain couples TRBV29-1 to TRBJ2-1; 11 nucleotides align to TRBD2. Germline V CDR1 and CDR2: SQVTM, ANQGSEA. This CDR3 contains 15 residues. Trimming removed 4 bases from V and 3 bases from J; junction bases left unmatched: 5. CDR3 loop: CSVGVAGGLYNEQFF. The CDR3 DNA follows: TGCAGCGTTGGGGTAGCGGGGGGGCTCTACAATGAGCAGTTCTTC.

This clonotype was seen just once. The CDR3 here is CASSFPTLIGEVRAQYF. CDR3 nucleotide sequence: TGTGCCAGCAGTTTCCCCACCCTGATAGGGGAAGTACGAGCACAGTACTTC. The chain has TRBV28 and TRBJ2-7; D possibly corresponds to TRBD1 (5 bases). Trimming cost V 3 bases and J 10 bases, with 28 bases left between them. The CDR3 is made up of 17 amino acids. Germline CDR1 and CDR2: MDHEN and SYDVKM. Full variable domain (rest looked up from reference TRBV28 and TRBJ2-7): DVKVTQSSRYLVKRTGEKVFLECVQDMDHENMFWYRQDPGLGLRLIYFSYDVKMKEKGDIPEGYSVSREKKERFSLILESASTNQTSMYLCASSFPTLIGEVRAQYFGPGTRLTVT.

This clonotype came up a few times. DNA for the CDR3: TGTGCCAGTCATCCGGGACTACCGACCTCCTACGAGCAGTACTTC. As protein: CASHPGLPTSYEQYF. This chain uses TRBV28 with TRBJ2-7; 7 bases agree with TRBD2. Germline CDR1 and CDR2: MDHEN and SYDVKM. Trimming cost V 9 bases and J 0 bases; bases outside gene matches: 11. The CDR3 is made up of 15 amino acids.

This sequence joins TRBV6-5 and TRBJ2-1; D possibly corresponds to TRBD1 (5 bases). Trimming shortened V by 7 bases and J by 10 bases, and 14 bases separated the two germline ends. CDR1 MNHEY and CDR2 SVGAGI come from the germline V gene. The CDR3 consists of 12 residues. The CDR3 is CASKGVSYEQFF. The CDR3 coding sequence is TGTGCCAGCAAAGGGGTTTCCTACGAGCAGTTCTTC.

This clonotype was seen a handful of times. As DNA, the CDR3 is TGTGCCAGCAGACGGAATAGGGATACGCAGTATTTT. As protein: CASRRNRDTQYF. V is TRBV21-1 and J is TRBJ2-3. TRBV21-1 is listed as a pseudogene. The CDR3 totals 12 residues.

The chain is built from TRBV3-1 and TRBJ2-7; D ambiguous. This CDR3 spans 15 amino acids. The germline V gene encodes CDR1 LGHDT and CDR2 YNNKEL (reference sequence). V lost 3 bases and J lost 5, with 17 bases in between. In DNA form, the CDR3 reads TGTGCCAGCAGCCATCTCGGACGGGTCGGACACGAGCAGTACTTC. This translates into CASSHLGRVGHEQYF.